A single sample is the source of the 5 T cell receptor beta chains below, sequenced in a study of patients and donors after allogeneic stem cell transplantation. TCRdb ran MiXCR on the RT-PCR reads and lists one entry per CDR3 protein. The sample yields roughly 880,000 distinct CDR3 sequences, roughly 18% seen once. The specimen sequenced was blood, either unsorted or a sorted T cell fraction (not recorded which). Receptors were obtained from a human donor who was either an allogeneic HSCT recipient or a stem cell or donor lymphocyte infusion donor (not recorded which). It is not recorded whose cells these are; they may come from a transplant donor.

As regards this clonotype: One junction end does not reproduce the germline sequence, and a read error may be involved. V and J are TRBV5-1 and TRBJ2-7; 9 nucleotides line up with TRBD1. The germline V gene has CDR1 SGHRS and CDR2 YFSETQ. The CDR3 runs to 14 residues. The CDR3: CARSLFGTGNEQYF. The CDR3 bases are TGCGCCAGAAGCTTGTTTGGGACAGGGAACGAGCAGTACTTC.

The chain joins TRBV24-1 to TRBJ2-1; D is undetermined. Germline V gives CDR1 KGHDR, CDR2 SFDVKD. V lost 4 bases and J 2 bases, leaving 14 bases between the germline ends. CDR3 length equals 16 residues. The CDR3 loop reads CATSELKGSPYNEQFF. CDR3 DNA sequence: TGTGCCACCAGTGAATTAAAAGGGTCCCCCTACAATGAGCAGTTCTTC.

This chain connects TRBV11-2 to TRBJ1-6; D unresolved. V dropped 1 base and J dropped 3 bases, with 7 bases sitting between them. The CDR3 is 15 residues long. CDR1 SGHAT and CDR2 FQNNGV come from the germline V gene. CDR3 sequence reads: CASSLVQVYNSPLHF. CDR3 coding DNA: TGTGCCAGCAGCTTAGTGCAGGTCTATAATTCACCCCTCCACTTT.

This clonotype was seen more than once but under ten times. The chain combines TRBV12-3 or TRBV12-4 with TRBJ1-1, with a weak D call TRBD1 (5 bases). The CDR3 length is 14 residues. V dropped 5 bases and J dropped 1 base, with 11 bases sitting between them. This CDR3 is CASSTHRRNTEAFF. The CDR3 bases are TGTGCCAGCAGTACCCACAGGAGGAACACTGAAGCTTTCTTT.

The sample holds a few counts of this clonotype. The rearrangement uses TRBV27 and TRBJ2-5; D gene ambiguous. The V gene's germline CDR1 is MNHEY and CDR2 SMNVEV (reference sequence). The CDR3 consists of 13 residues. The germline V and J ends were trimmed by 6 bases and 6 bases, with 14 bases remaining between them. The CDR3 DNA reads TGTGCCAGCAGGCCAACAAGGACGAAGACCCAGTACTTC. It translates to CASRPTRTKTQYF.